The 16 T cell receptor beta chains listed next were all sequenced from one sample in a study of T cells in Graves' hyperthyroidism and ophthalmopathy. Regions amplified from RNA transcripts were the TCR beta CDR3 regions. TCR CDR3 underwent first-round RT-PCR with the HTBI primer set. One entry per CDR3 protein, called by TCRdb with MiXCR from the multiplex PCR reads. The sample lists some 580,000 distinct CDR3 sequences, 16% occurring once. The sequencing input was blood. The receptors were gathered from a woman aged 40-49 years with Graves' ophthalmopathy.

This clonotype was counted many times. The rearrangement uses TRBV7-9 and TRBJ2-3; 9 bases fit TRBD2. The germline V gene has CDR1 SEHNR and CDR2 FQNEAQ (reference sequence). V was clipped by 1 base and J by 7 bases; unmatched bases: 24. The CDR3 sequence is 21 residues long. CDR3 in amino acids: CASSLERVQLTSGSSRNTQYF. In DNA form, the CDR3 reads TGTGCCAGCAGCTTAGAAAGGGTCCAACTGACTAGCGGCTCCAGTAGGAATACGCAGTATTTT.

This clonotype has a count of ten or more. The CDR3 loop is CAWSEGSWNTEAFF. For the CDR3, the DNA is TGTGCCTGGAGCGAAGGGAGTTGGAACACTGAAGCTTTCTTT. The chain links TRBV30 to TRBJ1-1, with D unclear. Per the germline V gene, CDR1 is GTSNPN and CDR2 is SVGIG (reference sequence). This CDR3 has 14 amino acids. V dropped 3 bases and J dropped 1 base, with 12 bases sitting between them.

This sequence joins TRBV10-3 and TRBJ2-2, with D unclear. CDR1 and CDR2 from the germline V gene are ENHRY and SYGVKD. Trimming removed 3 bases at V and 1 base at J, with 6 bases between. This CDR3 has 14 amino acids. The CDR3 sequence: CAISEGQNTGELFF. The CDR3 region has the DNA TGTGCCATCAGTGAAGGTCAGAACACCGGGGAGCTGTTTTTT.

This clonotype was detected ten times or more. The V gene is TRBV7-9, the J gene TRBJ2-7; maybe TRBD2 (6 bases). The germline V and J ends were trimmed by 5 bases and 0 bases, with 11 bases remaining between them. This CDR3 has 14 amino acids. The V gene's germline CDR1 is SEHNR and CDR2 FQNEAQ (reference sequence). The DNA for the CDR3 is TGTGCCAGCAGCGAGGACGGGAGCTCCTACGAGCAGTACTTC. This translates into CASSEDGSSYEQYF.

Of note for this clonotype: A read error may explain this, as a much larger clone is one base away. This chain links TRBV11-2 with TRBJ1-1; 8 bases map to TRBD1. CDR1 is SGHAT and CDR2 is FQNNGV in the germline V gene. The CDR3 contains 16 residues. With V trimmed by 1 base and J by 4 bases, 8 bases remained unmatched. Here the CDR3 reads CASSLVGTGLSTEAFF. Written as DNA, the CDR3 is TGTGCCAGCAGCTTAGTGGGGACAGGACTGAGCACTGAAGCTTTCTTT.

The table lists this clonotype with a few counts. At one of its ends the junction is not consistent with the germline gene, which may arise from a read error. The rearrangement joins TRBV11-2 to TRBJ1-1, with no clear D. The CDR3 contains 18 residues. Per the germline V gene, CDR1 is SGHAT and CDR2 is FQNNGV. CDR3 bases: TGCGCCAGCAGCCAAGAACCCCCCGGATCTCGGGCCAACACTGAAGCTTTCTTT. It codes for CASSQEPPGSRANTEAFF.

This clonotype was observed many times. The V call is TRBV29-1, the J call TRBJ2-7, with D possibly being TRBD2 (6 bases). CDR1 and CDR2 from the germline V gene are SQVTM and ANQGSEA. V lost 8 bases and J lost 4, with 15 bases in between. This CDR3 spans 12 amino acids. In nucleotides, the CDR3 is TGCAGCTTCCGGGACTCGAGATACGAGCAGTACTTC. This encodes CSFRDSRYEQYF.

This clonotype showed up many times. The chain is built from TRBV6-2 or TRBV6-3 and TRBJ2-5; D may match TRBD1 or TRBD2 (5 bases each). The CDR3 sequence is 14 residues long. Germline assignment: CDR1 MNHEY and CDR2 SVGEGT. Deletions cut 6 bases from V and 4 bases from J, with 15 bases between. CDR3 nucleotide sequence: TGTGCCAGCAGAGGACCCTGGGGGAGAGAGACCCAGTACTTC. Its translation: CASRGPWGRETQYF.

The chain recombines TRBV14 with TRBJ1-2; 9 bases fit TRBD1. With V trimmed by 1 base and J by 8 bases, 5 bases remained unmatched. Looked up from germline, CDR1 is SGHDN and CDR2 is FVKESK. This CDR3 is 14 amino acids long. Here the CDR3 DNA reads TGTGCCAGCAGCCAAGCCCGGACAGGGGAAGGCTACACCTTC. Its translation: CASSQARTGEGYTF. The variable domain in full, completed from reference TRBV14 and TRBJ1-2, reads EAGVTQFPSHSVIEKGQTVTLRCDPISGHDNLYWYRRVMGKEIKFLLHFVKESKQDESGMPNNRFLAERTGGTYSTLKVQPAELEDSGVYFCASSQARTGEGYTFGSGTRLTVV.

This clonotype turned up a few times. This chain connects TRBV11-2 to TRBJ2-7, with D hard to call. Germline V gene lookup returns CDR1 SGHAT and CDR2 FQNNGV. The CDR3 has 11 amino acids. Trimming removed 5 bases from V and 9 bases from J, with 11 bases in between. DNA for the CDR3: TGTGCCAGCAGCAAAGGTCAAGGGCAGTACTTC. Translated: CASSKGQGQYF.

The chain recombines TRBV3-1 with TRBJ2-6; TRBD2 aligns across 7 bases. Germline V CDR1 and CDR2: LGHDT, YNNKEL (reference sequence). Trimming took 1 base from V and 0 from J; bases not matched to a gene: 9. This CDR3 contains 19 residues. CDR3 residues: CASSQGELAEVSGANVLTF. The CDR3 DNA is TGTGCCAGCAGCCAAGGTGAGCTAGCGGAGGTCTCTGGGGCCAACGTCCTGACTTTC.

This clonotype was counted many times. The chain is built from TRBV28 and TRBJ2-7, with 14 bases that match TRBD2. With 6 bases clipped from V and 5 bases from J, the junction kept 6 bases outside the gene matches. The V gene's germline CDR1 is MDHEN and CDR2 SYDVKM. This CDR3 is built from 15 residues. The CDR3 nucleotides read TGTGCCAGCAGCCGTGGGACTAGCGGGAGTCACGAGCAGTACTTC. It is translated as CASSRGTSGSHEQYF.

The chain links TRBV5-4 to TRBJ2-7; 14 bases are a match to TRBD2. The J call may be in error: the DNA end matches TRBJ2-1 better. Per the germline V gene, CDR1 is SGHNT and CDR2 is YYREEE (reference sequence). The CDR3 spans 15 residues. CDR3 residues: CASSEGLAGVYEQFF. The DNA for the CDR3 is TGTGCCAGCAGCGAGGGACTAGCGGGAGTTTACGAGCAGTTCTTC.

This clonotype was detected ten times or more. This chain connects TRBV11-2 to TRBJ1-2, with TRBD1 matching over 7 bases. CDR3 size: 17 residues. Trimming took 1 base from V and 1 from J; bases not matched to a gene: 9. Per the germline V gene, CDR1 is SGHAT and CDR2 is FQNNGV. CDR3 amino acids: CASSLVSGQRFNYGYTF. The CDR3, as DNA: TGTGCCAGCAGCTTAGTTTCGGGACAGCGGTTTAACTATGGCTACACCTTC.

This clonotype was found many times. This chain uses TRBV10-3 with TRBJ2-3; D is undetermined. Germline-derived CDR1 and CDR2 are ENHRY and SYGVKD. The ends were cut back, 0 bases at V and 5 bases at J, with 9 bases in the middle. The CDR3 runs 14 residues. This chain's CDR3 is CAISESVKGDTQYF. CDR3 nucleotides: TGTGCCATCAGTGAGTCAGTAAAGGGAGATACGCAGTATTTT.

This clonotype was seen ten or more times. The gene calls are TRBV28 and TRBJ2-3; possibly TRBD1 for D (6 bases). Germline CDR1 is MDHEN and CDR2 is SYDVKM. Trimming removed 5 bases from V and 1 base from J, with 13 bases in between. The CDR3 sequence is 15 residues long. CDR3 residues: CASSTTGHGTDTQYF. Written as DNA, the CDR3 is TGTGCCAGCAGTACGACAGGCCATGGCACAGATACGCAGTATTTT.